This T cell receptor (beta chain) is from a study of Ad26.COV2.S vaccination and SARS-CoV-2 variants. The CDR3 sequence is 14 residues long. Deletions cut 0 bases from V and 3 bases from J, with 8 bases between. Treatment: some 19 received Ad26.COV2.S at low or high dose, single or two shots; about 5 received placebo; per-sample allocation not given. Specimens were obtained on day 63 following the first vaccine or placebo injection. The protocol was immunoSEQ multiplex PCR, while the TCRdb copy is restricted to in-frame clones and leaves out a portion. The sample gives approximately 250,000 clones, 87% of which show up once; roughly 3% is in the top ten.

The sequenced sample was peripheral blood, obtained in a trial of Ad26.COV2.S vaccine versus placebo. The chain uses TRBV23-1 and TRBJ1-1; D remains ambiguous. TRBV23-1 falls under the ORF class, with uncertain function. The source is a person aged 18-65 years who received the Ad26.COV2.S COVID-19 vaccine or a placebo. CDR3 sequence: CASSQSPEYTEAFF. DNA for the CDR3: TGCGCCAGCAGTCAATCCCCCGAGTACACTGAAGCTTTCTTT.